The rows below give T cell receptor beta chains drawn from one sample of a study of cytomegalovirus exposure and HLA in healthy donors. Only in-frame clones appear in the TCRdb table, and some are missing; sequencing was by immunoSEQ multiplex PCR. The sample includes roughly 70,000 clones, roughly four fifths of them seen just once. The sample comprised PBMCs. The source of these receptors is a man in his late teens or twenties in good health and CMV-seronegative. Each CDR3 is given with its conserved first and last residue. A D gene is named only where the DNA matches it firmly. A row's size may be missing; if present it is once, few, many or a size class.

J gene: TRBJ2-1
clone size: few
V gene: TRBV28
D gene: TRBD2
CDR3 DNA: TGTGCCAGCACCTCTAGCGGGGAATTTAGCTCCTACAATGAGCAGTTCTTC
CDR3 protein: CASTSSGEFSSYNEQFF

J gene: TRBJ2-3
clone size: .
V gene: TRBV9
D gene: TRBD2
CDR3 DNA: TGTGCCAGCAGCGTAGTGGGCGGGAGGTGGCTCACAGATACGCAGTATTTT
CDR3 protein: CASSVVGGRWLTDTQYF

J gene: TRBJ2-1
clone size: .
V gene: TRBV4-3
D gene: TRBD2
CDR3 DNA: TGCGCCAGCAGCCTAGCGGGAGGTTACAATGAGCAGTTCTTC
CDR3 protein: CASSLAGGYNEQFF

J gene: TRBJ2-3
clone size: .
V gene: TRBV4-2
D gene: .
CDR3 DNA: TGTGCCAGCAGCCATAAACTTACGCCCCTTTTACGCACAGATACGCAGTATTTT
CDR3 protein: CASSHKLTPLLRTDTQYF

J gene: TRBJ2-3
clone size: .
V gene: TRBV10-3
D gene: .
CDR3 DNA: TGTGCCATCAGTGAAGGGGGGGGGACAGATACGCAGTATTTT
CDR3 protein: CAISEGGGTDTQYF

J gene: TRBJ1-4
clone size: .
V gene: TRBV27
D gene: .
CDR3 DNA: TGTGCCAGCAGCCGATCGGGGATCTCAACTAATGAAAAACTGTTTTTT
CDR3 protein: CASSRSGISTNEKLFF

J gene: TRBJ2-1
clone size: .
V gene: TRBV12-1
D gene: .
CDR3 DNA: TGTGCCAGCAGCGCCCGCACTAGATCCTCCTACAATGAGCAGTTCTTC
CDR3 protein: CASSARTRSSYNEQFF

J gene: TRBJ2-7
clone size: .
V gene: TRBV7-3
D gene: .
CDR3 DNA: TGTGCCAGCAGCTTAAACCCCGGACACGGCTACGAGCAGTACTTC
CDR3 protein: CASSLNPGHGYEQYF

J gene: TRBJ1-4
clone size: once
V gene: TRBV4-1
D gene: TRBD1
CDR3 DNA: TGCGCCAGCAGCCAAGATCGTTTTCGACAGGGGAATGAAAAGCTGTTTTTT
CDR3 protein: CASSQDRFRQGNEKLFF

J gene: TRBJ2-7
clone size: .
V gene: TRBV5-4
D gene: .
CDR3 DNA: TGTGCCAGCAGCTATCCTTCTTACAGAAGCTCCTACGAGCAGTACTTC
CDR3 protein: CASSYPSYRSSYEQYF

J gene: TRBJ2-2
clone size: .
V gene: TRBV7-9
D gene: TRBD1
CDR3 DNA: TGTGCCAGCAGCTTGTCTAAGGGGGCCGTAAACACCGGGGAGCTGTTTTTT
CDR3 protein: CASSLSKGAVNTGELFF

J gene: TRBJ1-4
clone size: .
V gene: TRBV19
D gene: .
CDR3 DNA: TGTGCCAGTAGTGTTCGGTGGACTAATGAAAAACTGTTTTTT
CDR3 protein: CASSVRWTNEKLFF

J gene: TRBJ1-1
clone size: .
V gene: TRBV7-3
D gene: .
CDR3 DNA: TGTGCCAGCAGAATCAACAGGGAAACTGAAGCTTTCTTT
CDR3 protein: CASRINRETEAFF

J gene: TRBJ2-1
clone size: .
V gene: TRBV19
D gene: TRBD1
CDR3 DNA: TGTGCCATCGGACAGGGAATCCGCAATGAGCAGTTCTTC
CDR3 protein: CAIGQGIRNEQFF

J gene: TRBJ2-3
clone size: .
V gene: TRBV5-1
D gene: .
CDR3 DNA: TGCGCCAGCAGCTTTGGGGCCCTACCTTTAGATACGCAGTATTTT
CDR3 protein: CASSFGALPLDTQYF

J gene: TRBJ1-2
clone size: .
V gene: TRBV6-1
D gene: .
CDR3 DNA: TGTGCCAGCAGTAGGGGAAATCAAAACTATGGCTACACCTTC
CDR3 protein: CASSRGNQNYGYTF

J gene: TRBJ1-3
clone size: .
V gene: TRBV5-1
D gene: TRBD1
CDR3 DNA: TGCGCCAGCAGCTTGGATTTACAGGGGGCAGGTGGAAACACCATATATTTT
CDR3 protein: CASSLDLQGAGGNTIYF

J gene: TRBJ1-6
clone size: .
V gene: TRBV6-5
D gene: .
CDR3 DNA: TGTGCCAGCACCCAAAGGACAGCATATAATTCACCCCTCCACTTT
CDR3 protein: CASTQRTAYNSPLHF

J gene: TRBJ1-3
clone size: .
V gene: TRBV21-1
D gene: .
CDR3 DNA: TGTGCCAGCAGCAAAGAGATTACGGAGGGGCTTGGAAACACCATATATTTT
CDR3 protein: CASSKEITEGLGNTIYF

J gene: TRBJ2-7
clone size: .
V gene: TRBV6-6
D gene: TRBD1
CDR3 DNA: TGTGCCAGCATTGACAGGGGTGGAAGCTCCTACGAGCAGTACTTC
CDR3 protein: CASIDRGGSSYEQYF

J gene: TRBJ2-4
clone size: few
V gene: TRBV7-9
D gene: TRBD2
CDR3 DNA: TGTGCCAGCAGTTTCGGGACTAGCGGGAACATTCAGTACTTC
CDR3 protein: CASSFGTSGNIQYF

J gene: TRBJ2-5
clone size: .
V gene: TRBV5-6
D gene: TRBD1
CDR3 DNA: TGTGCCAGCAGCGAAGAGTGGACAGGTCACCAAGAGACCCAGTACTTC
CDR3 protein: CASSEEWTGHQETQYF

J gene: TRBJ1-6
clone size: .
V gene: TRBV10-3
D gene: .
CDR3 DNA: TGTGCCATCAGTGAGTCGACAGTCGAGGTTTCACCCCTCCACTTT
CDR3 protein: CAISESTVEVSPLHF

J gene: TRBJ2-1
clone size: .
V gene: TRBV7-9
D gene: TRBD1
CDR3 DNA: TGTGCCAGCAGTGCACCGCCAGACAGGGGTTTTAATGAGCAGTTCTTC
CDR3 protein: CASSAPPDRGFNEQFF

J gene: TRBJ2-4
clone size: .
V gene: TRBV9
D gene: .
CDR3 DNA: TGTGCCCCGTGTGGAGGCATCTCCGCCAAAAACATTCAGTACTTC
CDR3 protein: CAPCGGISAKNIQYF

J gene: TRBJ1-6
clone size: .
V gene: TRBV5-4
D gene: TRBD1
CDR3 DNA: TGTGCCAGCAGCTCGGACAGGGGGCCGCTGCCCCTCCACTTT
CDR3 protein: CASSSDRGPLPLHF

J gene: TRBJ2-7
clone size: .
V gene: TRBV27
D gene: TRBD1
CDR3 DNA: TGTTCCACGCGGGACAGGGGGCTTTACGAGCAGTACTTC
CDR3 protein: CSTRDRGLYEQYF

J gene: TRBJ2-6
clone size: few
V gene: TRBV28
D gene: .
CDR3 DNA: TGTGCCAGCAGTATCAATCCCATCACTCGGGCCAACGTCCTGACTTTC
CDR3 protein: CASSINPITRANVLTF

J gene: TRBJ2-7
clone size: .
V gene: TRBV5-1
D gene: TRBD2
CDR3 DNA: TGCGCCAGCAGCCTAACAACTAGCGGGGGTGCCTACGAGCAGTACTTC
CDR3 protein: CASSLTTSGGAYEQYF

J gene: TRBJ2-7
clone size: few
V gene: TRBV25-1
D gene: .
CDR3 DNA: TGTGCCAGCACCGAGAGTTCTTCCTACGAGCAGTACTTC
CDR3 protein: CASTESSSYEQYF

J gene: TRBJ1-2
clone size: .
V gene: TRBV19
D gene: .
CDR3 DNA: TGTGCCAGTAGTATGGCCAGGGCTAACTATGGCTACACCTTC
CDR3 protein: CASSMARANYGYTF

J gene: TRBJ2-3
clone size: .
V gene: TRBV28
D gene: TRBD1
CDR3 DNA: TGTGCCAGCAGTCTACAGGGGCCCTCCGCCTATACGCAGTATTTT
CDR3 protein: CASSLQGPSAYTQYF

J gene: TRBJ1-6
clone size: .
V gene: TRBV4-3
D gene: .
CDR3 DNA: TGCGCCAGCAGCCAAGGACACAAGAATAATTCACCCCTCCACTTT
CDR3 protein: CASSQGHKNNSPLHF

J gene: TRBJ2-1
clone size: .
V gene: TRBV6-5
D gene: .
CDR3 DNA: TGTGCCAGCAGTTACGTCGGCCTGGGAGGTGAGCAGTTCTTC
CDR3 protein: CASSYVGLGGEQFF

J gene: TRBJ1-4
clone size: .
V gene: TRBV9
D gene: TRBD1
CDR3 DNA: TGTGCCAGCAGCTTGCTGGACAGGGGTAATGAAAAACTGTTTTTT
CDR3 protein: CASSLLDRGNEKLFF

J gene: TRBJ2-1
clone size: .
V gene: TRBV5-1
D gene: TRBD2
CDR3 DNA: TGCGCCAGCAGCTCCGGACTAGCGGTAAATGGTTCCTACAATGAGCAGTTCTTC
CDR3 protein: CASSSGLAVNGSYNEQFF

J gene: TRBJ2-7
clone size: .
V gene: TRBV7-9
D gene: .
CDR3 DNA: TGTTCCAGCAGCTTGGTTGGTTTGGGGAGTGTAATCGAGCAGTACTTC
CDR3 protein: CSSSLVGLGSVIEQYF

J gene: TRBJ1-1
clone size: once
V gene: TRBV5-4
D gene: .
CDR3 DNA: TGTGCCAGCAGCTTACAGGGTCTTGGGACTGAAGCTTTCTTT
CDR3 protein: CASSLQGLGTEAFF

J gene: TRBJ2-1
clone size: .
V gene: TRBV29-1
D gene: TRBD1
CDR3 DNA: TGCAGCGTTGAACAACAGGGGATCTACAATGAGCAGTTCTTC
CDR3 protein: CSVEQQGIYNEQFF

J gene: TRBJ1-1
clone size: .
V gene: TRBV7-2
D gene: .
CDR3 DNA: TGTGCCAGCAGTTTCACAGGGAACACTGAAGCTTTCTTT
CDR3 protein: CASSFTGNTEAFF

J gene: TRBJ1-4
clone size: few
V gene: TRBV4-2
D gene: .
CDR3 DNA: TGTGCCAGCAGCCAAGCCAACAGGGAGGAAAAACTGTTTTTT
CDR3 protein: CASSQANREEKLFF

J gene: TRBJ1-3
clone size: .
V gene: TRBV18
D gene: .
CDR3 DNA: TGTGCCAGCTCACCACGCGGAATTAGCTCTGGAAACACCATATATTTT
CDR3 protein: CASSPRGISSGNTIYF

J gene: TRBJ1-4
clone size: .
V gene: TRBV2
D gene: .
CDR3 DNA: TGTGCCAGCATCGATGTAACGGGGGAATGGGTTTTT
CDR3 protein: CASIDVTGEWVF

J gene: TRBJ1-1
clone size: medium-sized
V gene: TRBV7-2
D gene: .
CDR3 DNA: TGTGCCAGCAGCCTTATGGCAGGATACACTGAAGCTTTCTTT
CDR3 protein: CASSLMAGYTEAFF

J gene: TRBJ1-1
clone size: .
V gene: TRBV28
D gene: .
CDR3 DNA: TGTGCCAGCAGTTCGACCCTAGGGGTAGTTGGGATTGCTTTCTTT
CDR3 protein: CASSSTLGVVGIAFF

J gene: TRBJ2-7
clone size: .
V gene: TRBV13
D gene: .
CDR3 DNA: TGTGCCAGCAGGAGAAGAGCCCAGGGGAGCGAGCAGTACTTC
CDR3 protein: CASRRRAQGSEQYF

J gene: TRBJ2-2
clone size: .
V gene: TRBV4-2
D gene: TRBD2
CDR3 DNA: TGTGCCAGAGGGTTCCTAGCGGACGCGAACACCGGGGAGCTGTTTTTT
CDR3 protein: CARGFLADANTGELFF